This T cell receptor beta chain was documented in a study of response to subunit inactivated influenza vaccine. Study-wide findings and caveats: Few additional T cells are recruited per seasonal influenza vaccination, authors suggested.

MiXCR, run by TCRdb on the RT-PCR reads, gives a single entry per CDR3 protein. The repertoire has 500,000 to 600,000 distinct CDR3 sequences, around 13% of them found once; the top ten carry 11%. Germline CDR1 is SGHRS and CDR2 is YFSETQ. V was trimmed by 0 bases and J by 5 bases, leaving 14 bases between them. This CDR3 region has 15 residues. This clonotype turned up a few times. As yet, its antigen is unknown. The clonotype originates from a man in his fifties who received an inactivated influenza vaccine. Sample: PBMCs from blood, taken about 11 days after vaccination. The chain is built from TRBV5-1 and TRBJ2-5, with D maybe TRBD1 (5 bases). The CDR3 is CASSLGTSPAETQYF. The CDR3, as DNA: TGCGCCAGCAGCTTGGGGACATCCCCGGCGGAGACCCAGTACTTC.